The 21 T cell receptor beta chains reported below all come from one sample, sequenced in a study of Graves' ophthalmopathy and Graves' hyperthyroidism. The sequenced template was RNA, covering the TCR beta CDR3 region. In the first round, RT-PCR was carried out with HTBI primers, and a multiplex PCR formed the second round. TCRdb independently ran MiXCR on the multiplex PCR reads; one entry per CDR3 protein. Of 740,000 or so distinct CDR3 sequences in the sample, roughly two fifths were seen once. Input material: peripheral blood. The origin of the receptors is an adult man with Graves' ophthalmopathy.

This rearrangement joins TRBV2 to TRBJ1-6; D not resolved. Germline lookup yields CDR1 SNHLY and CDR2 FYNNEI. V lost 7 bases and J lost 6, with 13 bases in between. The CDR3 spans 14 residues. CDR3 loop: CASTGERLNSPLHF. DNA of the CDR3: TGTGCCAGCACTGGTGAGCGGCTTAATTCACCCCTCCACTTT. The entire variable domain, with the rest obtained from reference TRBV2 and TRBJ1-6, is as follows: EPEVTQTPSHQVTQMGQEVILRCVPISNHLYFYWYRQILGQKVEFLVSFYNNEISEKSEIFDDQFSVERPDGSNFTLKIRSTKLEDSAMYFCASTGERLNSPLHFGNGTRLTVT.

This clonotype was found many times. The rearrangement uses TRBV9 and TRBJ1-4; tentative D call: TRBD1 (6 bases). V shed 6 bases and J shed 3 bases, with 12 bases lying between them. CDR1 and CDR2 (germline): SGDLS, YYNGEE. The CDR3 totals 14 residues. The CDR3 reads CASTPGQSNEKLFF. DNA of the CDR3: TGTGCCAGCACCCCCGGACAGTCTAATGAAAAACTGTTTTTT.

Here the CDR3 reads CASSFRRGETQYF. The CDR3 DNA reads TGTGCCAGCAGCTTTCGGCGGGGGGAGACCCAGTACTTC. The genes are TRBV11-2 and TRBJ2-5; 7 nucleotides align to TRBD2. The CDR3 extends over 13 amino acids. Trimming cost V 3 bases and J 5 bases; bases outside gene matches: 3. Germline assignment: CDR1 SGHAT and CDR2 FQNNGV.

The rearrangement uses TRBV10-3 and TRBJ2-2; TRBD1 agrees at 7 bases. The CDR3 extends over 17 amino acids. Germline CDR1 and CDR2: ENHRY and SYGVKD. V was clipped by 10 bases and J by 4 bases; unmatched bases: 18. DNA for the CDR3: TGTGCCAGCAGCACCAAACGACAGGGCCACGGCACCGGGGAGCTGTTTTTT. This gives the protein CASSTKRQGHGTGELFF.

The CDR3, as DNA: TGCAGTGCTAGCCAGGGGGACAATAATTCACCCCTCCACTTT. This encodes CSASQGDNNSPLHF. This chain joins TRBV20-1 and TRBJ1-6; 7 bases match TRBD1. CDR1 is DFQATT and CDR2 is SNEGSKA in the germline V gene (reference sequence). V lost 3 bases and J lost 5; bases outside the gene matches: 4. This CDR3 region has 14 residues.

This clonotype appeared many times. V usage is TRBV7-9 and J usage is TRBJ2-2; 7 nucleotides agree with TRBD1. This CDR3 is built from 14 residues. In germline, CDR1 is SEHNR, CDR2 FQNEAQ (reference sequence). V lost 3 bases, J lost 6 bases, and 4 bases stayed unmatched. The DNA of the CDR3 is TGTGCCAGCAGCTTGGGACAGTCGGCCGGGGAGCTGTTTTTT. This gives the protein CASSLGQSAGELFF.

This chain links TRBV10-3 with TRBJ2-7, with D perhaps TRBD1 (5 bases). The CDR3 extends over 11 amino acids. V was cut by 10 bases and J by 4 bases, with 11 bases left in between. CDR1 ENHRY and CDR2 SYGVKD come from the germline V gene. CDR3 DNA: TGTGCCACCAGAGACAGATACGAGCAGTACTTC. It specifies CATRDRYEQYF.

This clonotype was seen many times. The genes are TRBV29-1 and TRBJ1-2; possible D gene TRBD1, 5 bases. The CDR3 is 13 residues long. Trimming removed 7 bases from V and 0 bases from J, with 12 bases in between. Germline CDR1 is SQVTM and CDR2 is ANQGSEA. The CDR3 sequence is CSEQTEPNYGYTF. For the CDR3, the DNA is TGCAGCGAGCAGACAGAACCTAACTATGGCTACACCTTC.

The V call is TRBV7-9, the J call TRBJ2-2; a possible D gene is TRBD1 (6 bases). The CDR3 runs to 15 residues. Germline V CDR1 and CDR2: SEHNR, FQNEAQ (reference sequence). Trimming shortened V by 3 bases and J by 4 bases, and 12 bases separated the two germline ends. CDR3 nucleotide sequence: TGTGCCAGCAGCTTGGGAAGGGGGAGCACCGGGGAGCTGTTTTTT. It yields the protein CASSLGRGSTGELFF.

V gene TRBV6-6 combines with J gene TRBJ1-1; TRBD1 matches 10 bases. The CDR3 covers 14 residues. The germline CDR1 and CDR2 sequences are MNHNY and SVGAGI (reference sequence). Unmatched junction bases numbered 6, after V lost 6 bases and J lost 5 bases. The CDR3 DNA follows: TGTGCCAGCAGAAGACAGGGGGCTAAAACTGAAGCTTTCTTT. It yields the protein CASRRQGAKTEAFF.

This clonotype has more than one count but fewer than ten. The rearrangement joins TRBV24-1 to TRBJ1-5, with TRBD1 identical over 10 bases. Unmatched junction bases numbered 8, after V lost 11 bases and J lost 5 bases. Germline V CDR1 and CDR2: KGHDR, SFDVKD. This CDR3 is 14 amino acids long. CDR3 loop: CASRDRGTDQPQHF. DNA of the CDR3: TGTGCCAGCAGGGACAGGGGAACGGATCAGCCCCAGCATTTT.

The CDR3 loop reads CASSSLPEVRETHNSPLHF. CDR3 bases: TGTGCCAGCAGTAGCCTCCCGGAGGTCCGGGAGACCCATAATTCACCCCTCCACTTT. The V call is TRBV2, the J call TRBJ1-6; unclear D gene. This CDR3 comprises 19 residues. The V end was cut by 5 bases, the J end by 5 bases, with 25 bases between. Germline CDR1 reads SNHLY; CDR2 reads FYNNEI.

This clonotype was observed many times. The conserved closing phenylalanine or tryptophan is absent in this CDR3, likely reflecting a read error. The DNA is left out, because the CDR3 cannot be placed on it with certainty; the CDR3 is given as TCRdb lists it. This chain connects TRBV24-1 to TRBJ1-1. Germline values: CDR1 KGHDR, CDR2 SFDVKD. The CDR3 is made up of 10 amino acids, end residues included. CDR3: CATSDKDSSL.

The chain carries TRBV19 and TRBJ2-6, with TRBD1 as a possible D gene (6 bases). The CDR3 contains 16 residues. Germline V gives CDR1 LNHDA, CDR2 SQIVND (reference sequence). Between the trimmed V and J ends, which lost 5 bases and 2 bases, there was a span of 13 bases. This CDR3 is CASSVYRAAGANVLTF. The CDR3 nucleotides read TGTGCCAGTAGTGTATACAGGGCTGCTGGGGCCAACGTCCTGACTTTC.

This clonotype was counted between two and nine times. This sequence joins TRBV29-1 and TRBJ1-3; D perhaps matches TRBD1 (5 bases). This CDR3 spans 12 amino acids. Germline CDR1 reads SQVTM; CDR2 reads ANQGSEA. CDR3 loop: CSAGSSGNTIYF. The CDR3 region has the DNA TGCAGTGCAGGGAGCTCTGGAAACACCATATATTTT.

This clonotype was observed at least ten times. This chain joins TRBV19 and TRBJ1-2, with D unresolved. V was clipped by 3 bases and J by 8 bases, with 16 bases between them. Looked up from germline, CDR1 is LNHDA and CDR2 is SQIVND (reference sequence). The CDR3 is 14 residues long. This CDR3 reads CASSMWRREKGYTF. Written as DNA, the CDR3 is TGTGCCAGTAGTATGTGGAGACGGGAGAAGGGCTACACCTTC.

The table lists this clonotype with a few counts. The chain recombines TRBV5-4 with TRBJ1-2; 10 nucleotides agree with TRBD1. V shed 5 bases and J 5 bases; nucleotides not matched to a gene: 9. The germline CDR1 and CDR2 sequences are SGHNT and YYREEE (reference sequence). This CDR3 region has 15 residues. Written as DNA, the CDR3 is TGTGCCAGCAGTCGGGACAGGGGCTCTCTATATGGCTACACCTTC. Amino acids: CASSRDRGSLYGYTF.

The chain recombines TRBV12-3 or TRBV12-4 with TRBJ1-1, with 9 nucleotides matching TRBD1. Losses at the gene ends were 7 bases for V and 10 bases for J; bases not matched to a gene: 10. The CDR3 covers 13 residues. The CDR3 reads CASIMNRGLAAFF. DNA for the CDR3: TGTGCCAGCATTATGAACAGGGGGCTTGCAGCTTTCTTT.

In this sample, this clonotype turned up once. A much larger clone is a single base away; this may be a read error. The V and J genes are TRBV20-1 and TRBJ1-1, with a possible D match to TRBD1 (5 bases). Per germline, CDR1 DFQATT and CDR2 SNEGSKA (reference sequence). The CDR3 has 14 amino acids. The CDR3 protein is CGARALTRDTEAFF. Written as DNA, the CDR3 is TGCGGTGCTAGAGCTTTAACCAGGGACACTGAAGCTTTCTTT.

This clonotype has at least ten counts. The chain links TRBV7-8 to TRBJ2-7; 7 nucleotides match TRBD1. CDR3 size: 11 residues. V gave up 8 bases and J gave up 6 bases; unmatched junction bases: 4. In germline, CDR1 is SGHVS, CDR2 FQNEAQ. This chain's CDR3 is CASATGAEQYF. For the CDR3, the DNA is TGTGCCAGCGCAACAGGGGCCGAGCAGTACTTC.

Turning to this clonotype: This clone may be a read error of a much larger clone one base away. A read error is likely, as this CDR3 ends without the conserved phenylalanine or tryptophan. The chain couples TRBV19 to TRBJ1-1; 9 nucleotides match TRBD1. Germline assignment: CDR1 LNHDA and CDR2 SQIVND (reference sequence). V trimming: 5 bases; J trimming: 6 bases; junction bases outside the gene matches: 7. The CDR3 extends over 14 amino acids. The CDR3 sequence: CASSSTGTGSEAFL. CDR3 bases: TGTGCCAGTAGTTCGACCGGGACAGGGTCTGAAGCTTTCCTT.